Below, 12 T cell receptor beta chains from the same sample are listed, as sequenced in a study of beta chain features in type 1 diabetes. Overall study findings and caveats: A moderate, significant TCRB CDR3 shortening appeared in type 1 diabetes across four CD4+ subsets.

These receptors' antigens are unknown. The study reverse transcribed the entire isolated RNA, so it sequenced expressed TCRB transcripts. Sequencing used immunoSEQ multiplex PCR; TCRdb keeps in-frame clones, though not all of them. The table records hundreds of thousands of clones, 11% to 15% of them present only once. Sequenced: naive CD4+ T cells from blood. These TCRs come from a man younger than 35 with type 1 diabetes.

This rearrangement joins TRBV9 to TRBJ2-7, with TRBD1 matching 10 bases. CDR1 and CDR2 (germline): SGDLS, YYNGEE. The CDR3 length is 14 residues. Unmatched junction bases numbered 5, after V lost 3 bases and J lost 5 bases. The chain's CDR3 is CASSATGTGDEQYF. As DNA, the CDR3 is TGTGCCAGCAGCGCCACCGGGACAGGGGACGAGCAGTACTTC.

This clone was seen a few times. This chain uses TRBV28 with TRBJ1-2; D unresolved. The V end lost 3 bases, the J end lost 1 base, and 6 bases lay between the germline ends. From germline, CDR1 is MDHEN and CDR2 SYDVKM. The CDR3 is 13 residues long. In DNA, the CDR3 is TGTGCCAGCAGTTTCGGAAGTAACTATGGCTACACCTTC. Amino acid sequence: CASSFGSNYGYTF.

The V and J genes are TRBV30 and TRBJ2-5; tentatively, D is TRBD2 (6 bases). V lost 5 bases to trimming and J lost 5 bases, with 15 bases between them. This CDR3 spans 13 amino acids. Germline lookup yields CDR1 GTSNPN and CDR2 SVGIG (reference sequence). The CDR3 is CAWGTLGSETQYF. For the CDR3, the DNA is TGTGCCTGGGGGACTCTGGGGTCTGAGACCCAGTACTTC.

This chain links TRBV5-4 with TRBJ2-7, with D perhaps TRBD1 or TRBD2 (5 bases each). Between the trimmed V and J ends, which lost 4 bases and 3 bases, there was a span of 11 bases. Per the germline V gene, CDR1 is SGHNT and CDR2 is YYREEE (reference sequence). This CDR3 has 13 amino acids. The CDR3 region has the DNA TGTGCCAGCAGCCAGGGTAGCGACTACGAGCAGTACTTC. It specifies CASSQGSDYEQYF.

The rearrangement links TRBV14 to TRBJ2-1; TRBD2 aligns across 8 bases. V trimming: 7 bases; J trimming: 7 bases; junction bases outside the gene matches: 9. The CDR3 contains 14 residues. Germline V gene lookup returns CDR1 SGHDN and CDR2 FVKESK. CDR3 coding DNA: TGTGCCAGCAAAGTTAGCGGGATGAGAAATGAGCAGTTCTTC. Translation: CASKVSGMRNEQFF.

This clone has only a few counts. The chain links TRBV6-5 to TRBJ2-7; weak D call: TRBD1 (5 bases). The germline V gene has CDR1 MNHEY and CDR2 SVGAGI. V lost 6 bases and J 8 bases, leaving 11 bases between the germline ends. This CDR3 is built from 11 residues. The CDR3 DNA reads as TGTGCCAGCAGAGCCGACAGCCAGCAGTACTTC. This gives the protein CASRADSQQYF.

This clone has only a few counts. The identical CDR3 is also encoded by other nucleotide sequences in the sample. The CDR3 coding sequence is TGTGCCAGCAGCTTGGGTGCAGATACGCAGTATTTT. This translates into CASSLGADTQYF. The chain links TRBV5-6 to TRBJ2-3; D is uncertain. Looked up from germline, CDR1 is SGHDT and CDR2 is YYEEEE. This CDR3 comprises 12 residues. V dropped 0 bases and J dropped 4 bases, with 3 bases sitting between them.

This clone was counted a few times. An end of the junction differs from the germline gene, which may be a read error. V usage is TRBV30 and J usage is TRBJ2-3, with TRBD2 matching 7 bases. The germline CDR1 and CDR2 sequences are GTSNPN and SVGIG (reference sequence). This CDR3 is built from 12 residues. The CDR3 is CAWSSSGIASSF. The CDR3 DNA reads TGTGCCTGGAGCTCGAGCGGGATAGCGTCGTCTTTT.

The chain recombines TRBV15 with TRBJ1-4; D not resolved. The length of the CDR3 is 14 residues. Germline V gene lookup returns CDR1 LNHNV and CDR2 YYDKDF (reference sequence). The V end was cut by 1 base, the J end by 10 bases, with 13 bases between. The DNA of the CDR3 is TGTGCCACCAGCAGAGGAGTGGGTGTGGGAAAACTGTTTTTT. Protein product: CATSRGVGVGKLFF.

This clone was observed a handful of times. The chain combines TRBV2 with TRBJ2-1; TRBD2 aligns across 7 bases. The length of the CDR3 is 12 residues. J gave up 6 bases and V 8 bases, and 4 bases lay outside the gene matches. From germline, CDR1 is SNHLY and CDR2 FYNNEI. CDR3 DNA: TGTGCCAGCTCCGGGACTATCAATGAGCAGTTCTTC. Translated: CASSGTINEQFF.

The rearrangement links TRBV7-9 to TRBJ2-1, with unresolved D. Trimming cost V 5 bases and J 6 bases, with 14 bases left between them. This CDR3 is built from 14 residues. Germline CDR1 and CDR2: SEHNR and FQNEAQ (reference sequence). The CDR3 nucleotides are TGTGCCAGCAGCCCGTTCCTTACGGTCAATGAGCAGTTCTTC. This sequence encodes CASSPFLTVNEQFF.

There are a few counts of this clone. The chain is built from TRBV4-3 and TRBJ2-6; D might be TRBD2 (7 bases). CDR1 and CDR2 (germline): LGHNA, YSLEER. V shed 2 bases and J shed 4 bases, with 18 bases lying between them. The CDR3 is 18 amino acids. The CDR3 loop reads CASSQYRGAHSGANVLTF. The CDR3 DNA is TGCGCCAGCAGCCAATATCGGGGGGCTCACTCCGGGGCCAACGTCCTGACTTTC.